The next 17 T cell receptor beta chains were all read from a single sample in a study of identical twins. TCRdb re-analysed the 5' RACE reads in MiXCR, keeping a single row per CDR3 protein. Of 500,000 or so distinct CDR3 sequences listed, 22% are singletons. The same data also contributed to another study, on T cells expressing NK-cell markers.

The sequenced sample consisted of CD4+ T cells sorted from blood. These receptors all come from a woman younger than 35 in good health.

This chain joins TRBV20-1 and TRBJ1-5; 11 bases agree with TRBD1. The CDR3 contains 18 residues. Germline V gives CDR1 DFQATT, CDR2 SNEGSKA (reference sequence). V lost 6 bases, J lost 7 bases, and 20 bases stayed unmatched. The CDR3 reads CSATGTGGQGTSRQPQHF. The CDR3 DNA reads as TGCAGTGCAACCGGGACAGGGGGTCAGGGGACCTCGAGGCAGCCCCAGCATTTT.

The genes are TRBV5-1 and TRBJ2-1; D not certain. The CDR3 is 11 amino acids. CDR1 and CDR2 from the germline V gene are SGHRS and YFSETQ. The ends were cut back, 4 bases at V and 9 bases at J, with 8 bases in the middle. CDR3 region: CASSQDSEQFF. CDR3 sequence (DNA): TGCGCCAGCAGCCAGGATAGTGAGCAGTTCTTC.

This clonotype was seen more than once but under ten times. The rearrangement links TRBV7-9 to TRBJ2-3; D may match TRBD1 or TRBD2 (6 bases each). V lost 3 bases and J 2 bases, leaving 12 bases between the germline ends. The CDR3 covers 15 residues. Germline loops: CDR1 SEHNR, CDR2 FQNEAQ (reference sequence). CDR3 DNA sequence: TGTGCCAGCAGCTTGGGGGGCCTCTACACAGATACGCAGTATTTT. This sequence encodes CASSLGGLYTDTQYF.

J is TRBJ1-2 and V is TRBV5-6, with 7 positions matching TRBD1. The J segment lost 0 bases and the V segment lost 4 bases, leaving 6 bases of the junction unmatched. Germline V gene data show CDR1 as SGHDT and CDR2 as YYEEEE. This CDR3 contains 15 residues. CDR3 sequence reads: CASSLAGTANYGYTF. CDR3 sequence (DNA): TGTGCCAGCAGCCTTGCTGGGACAGCTAACTATGGCTACACCTTC.

The chain uses TRBV7-2 and TRBJ2-1; 11 bases align to TRBD2. The CDR3 runs 15 residues. The V segment lost 4 bases and the J segment 7 bases; nucleotides outside the gene matches: 6. Germline V gives CDR1 SGHTA, CDR2 FQGNSA. Here the CDR3 reads CASSYTSGSVNEQFF. CDR3 nucleotides: TGTGCCAGCAGCTACACTAGCGGGAGCGTTAATGAGCAGTTCTTC.

This clonotype was seen many times. The V call is TRBV20-1, the J call TRBJ2-3; unclear D gene. CDR1 DFQATT and CDR2 SNEGSKA come from the germline V gene (reference sequence). The CDR3 totals 13 residues. Trimming left V 3 bases short and J 2 bases short, with 9 bases between. CDR3: CSASLGNTDTQYF. The CDR3 DNA reads as TGCAGTGCTAGTTTGGGTAACACAGATACGCAGTATTTT.

This rearrangement joins TRBV29-1 to TRBJ1-1; no clear D gene. The ends were cut back, 4 bases at V and 7 bases at J, with 13 bases in the middle. The V gene's germline CDR1 is SQVTM and CDR2 ANQGSEA. This CDR3 region has 12 residues. Written as DNA, the CDR3 is TGCAGCGTTGGATGGGAGTCGCTTGAAGCTTTCTTT. Protein sequence: CSVGWESLEAFF.

This clonotype was counted ten times or more. The rearrangement links TRBV5-6 to TRBJ2-1; 13 nucleotides line up with TRBD2. Germline CDR1 and CDR2: SGHDT and YYEEEE. The CDR3 totals 17 residues. The ends lost 3 bases at V and 9 bases at J; junction bases unmatched: 12. The CDR3 bases are TGTGCCAGCAGCTCTCCCCCCGGACTAGCGGGAGCGGCTGAGCAGTTCTTC. Its translation is CASSSPPGLAGAAEQFF.

V gene TRBV11-2 combines with J gene TRBJ1-1; TRBD1 matches at 8 bases. J was trimmed by 5 bases and V by 1 base; bases with no gene match: 3. The germline V gene encodes CDR1 SGHAT and CDR2 FQNNGV. This CDR3 has 14 residues. CDR3 loop: CASSLAGGSTEAFF. The CDR3 bases are TGTGCCAGCAGCTTAGCAGGGGGCAGTACTGAAGCTTTCTTT.

The CDR3 sequence is CASSLSPTRGYEQYF. In nucleotides, the CDR3 is TGTGCCAGCAGCTTGAGTCCTACTCGGGGCTACGAGCAGTACTTC. This chain links TRBV7-9 with TRBJ2-7; maybe TRBD2 (5 bases). Per germline, CDR1 SEHNR and CDR2 FQNEAQ (reference sequence). The CDR3 extends over 15 amino acids. V was clipped by 3 bases and J by 3 bases, with 15 bases between them. The whole variable domain, filled in from reference TRBV7-9 and TRBJ2-7, reads DTGVSQNPRHKITKRGQNVTFRCDPISEHNRLYWYRQTLGQGPEFLTYFQNEAQLEKSRLLSDRFSAERPKGSFSTLEIQRTEQGDSAMYLCASSLSPTRGYEQYFGPGTRLTVT.

The V and J genes are TRBV24-1 and TRBJ2-1; 11 bases agree with TRBD2. In germline, CDR1 is KGHDR, CDR2 SFDVKD. This CDR3 spans 14 amino acids. The V gene end was trimmed by 4 bases and the J gene end by 12 bases; junction bases not matched to a gene: 7. Written as DNA, the CDR3 is TGTGCCACCAGTGAGACTAGCGGGGTTCAGGGGCAGTTCTTC. It codes for CATSETSGVQGQFF.

The chain couples TRBV3-1 to TRBJ2-5; D is ambiguous. Germline V gives CDR1 LGHDT, CDR2 YNNKEL (reference sequence). This CDR3 is built from 13 residues. The V gene lost 1 base and the J gene lost 7 bases, with 10 bases spanning the gap. This chain's CDR3 is CASSQVSVGTQYF. The CDR3 region has the DNA TGTGCCAGCAGCCAAGTGAGCGTTGGGACCCAGTACTTC.

There are a few counts of this clonotype. This chain uses TRBV12-3 or TRBV12-4 with TRBJ1-1, with D possibly being TRBD1 (6 bases). V was clipped by 5 bases and J by 1 base, with 14 bases between them. The CDR3 covers 15 residues. The CDR3 reads CASSIRRGPNTEAFF. Written as DNA, the CDR3 is TGTGCCAGCAGTATCCGCAGGGGCCCGAACACTGAAGCTTTCTTT.

The J gene is TRBJ2-1, the V gene TRBV3-1; D tentatively fits TRBD1 or TRBD2 (6 bases each). The CDR3 runs to 11 residues. The germline gives CDR1 LGHDT, CDR2 YNNKEL (reference sequence). The germline V and J ends were trimmed by 7 bases and 10 bases, with 11 bases remaining between them. CDR3 loop: CASMEGVEQFF. The CDR3 bases are TGTGCCAGCATGGAGGGGGTCGAGCAGTTCTTC.

This clonotype was picked up a small number of times. V is TRBV9 and J is TRBJ2-6, with unresolved D. The CDR3 is 15 amino acids. CDR1 SGDLS and CDR2 YYNGEE come from the germline V gene. The germline V and J ends were trimmed by 0 bases and 0 bases, with 4 bases remaining between them. CDR3 sequence reads: CASSVVPSGANVLTF. In DNA form, the CDR3 reads TGTGCCAGCAGCGTAGTCCCCTCTGGGGCCAACGTCCTGACTTTC.

This clonotype was counted many times. The gene calls are TRBV24-1 and TRBJ2-1, with no clear D. Germline loops: CDR1 KGHDR, CDR2 SFDVKD. The CDR3 is 12 amino acids. Between the trimmed V and J ends, which lost 2 bases and 5 bases, there was a span of 3 bases. In DNA form, the CDR3 reads TGTGCCACCAGTGATTCCAACAATGAGCAGTTCTTC. Translation gives CATSDSNNEQFF.

The chain employs TRBV29-1 and TRBJ2-7; TRBD1 aligns across 8 bases. Germline CDR1 reads SQVTM; CDR2 reads ANQGSEA. Trimming removed 4 bases from V and 3 bases from J; junction bases left unmatched: 5. This CDR3 contains 13 residues. Here the CDR3 reads CSVAKGQDYEQYF. The CDR3 region has the DNA TGCAGCGTTGCAAAGGGACAGGACTACGAGCAGTACTTC.